The entry below gives a single T cell receptor (beta chain) sequence along with its context. This CDR3 spans 13 amino acids. V was shortened by 1 base and J by 0 bases, with 4 bases between the two germline ends. Per the germline V gene, CDR1 is LGHNA and CDR2 is YNFKEQ. A single record per CDR3 protein comes from TCRdb applying MiXCR to the 5' RACE reads. The table records tens of thousands of distinct CDR3 sequences, approximately 24% of them present only once. The sample was tumor-infiltrating naive CD4+ T cells sorted from the breast tumor. Described subset: naive CD4+ T cells, CD4+CD45RA+CD25-. The receptor comes from a female donor with breast cancer. The rearrangement uses TRBV4-2 and TRBJ2-7; no reliable D call. CDR3 nucleotide sequence: TGTGCCAGCAGCCAAGGATTCTCCTACGAGCAGTACTTC. Protein product: CASSQGFSYEQYF.